The next 29 T cell receptor beta chains were all read from a single sample in a study of technical replicates of blood from a handful of donors. Measured with immunoSEQ multiplex PCR; TCRdb has only the in-frame clones, and not every one. The table has around 79,000 clones, approximately 94% seen once. Sequenced: T cells isolated from PBMCs. All receptors derive from a human donor in good health.

V and J are TRBV27 and TRBJ2-7, with unresolved D. V was trimmed by 1 base and J by 5 bases, leaving 12 bases between them. CDR3 length: 14 amino acids. Germline V gene sequence: CDR1 MNHEY, CDR2 SMNVEV (reference sequence). The CDR3 bases are TGTGCCAGCAGTTTATTTTCTTTGGGCGACGAGCAGTACTTC. It codes for CASSLFSLGDEQYF.

The chain recombines TRBV28 with TRBJ2-1; D not certain. The germline V and J ends were trimmed by 6 bases and 9 bases, with 21 bases remaining between them. Germline CDR1 reads MDHEN; CDR2 reads SYDVKM. The CDR3 covers 15 residues. The CDR3 reads CASRPVAPLKGEQFF. The CDR3 DNA sequence: TGTGCCAGCAGACCGGTAGCTCCCTTGAAAGGTGAGCAGTTCTTC. Based on the CDR3 plus reference TRBV28 and TRBJ2-1, the full variable domain is DVKVTQSSRYLVKRTGEKVFLECVQDMDHENMFWYRQDPGLGLRLIYFSYDVKMKEKGDIPEGYSVSREKKERFSLILESASTNQTSMYLCASRPVAPLKGEQFFGPGTRLTVL.

V usage is TRBV9 and J usage is TRBJ1-5; 10 bases map to TRBD1. V dropped 3 bases and J dropped 4; count of bases not matched to a gene: 7. This CDR3 is built from 16 residues. The germline V gene has CDR1 SGDLS and CDR2 YYNGEE. The CDR3 region is CASSGGDRGYNQPQHF. DNA for the CDR3: TGTGCCAGCAGCGGGGGGGACAGGGGCTATAATCAGCCCCAGCATTTT. The complete variable domain, with remaining parts taken from reference TRBV9 and TRBJ1-5, reads DSGVTQTPKHLITATGQRVTLRCSPRSGDLSVYWYQQSLDQGLQFLIQYYNGEERAKGNILERFSAQQFPDLHSELNLSSLELGDSALYFCASSGGDRGYNQPQHFGDGTRLSIL.

This clone has just one count. The chain combines TRBV5-1 with TRBJ1-2; TRBD1 matches 7 bases. The germline gives CDR1 SGHRS, CDR2 YFSETQ. V lost 4 bases, J lost 4 bases, and 10 bases stayed unmatched. The CDR3 has 15 amino acids. The CDR3: CASSTDRATGYGYTF. DNA for the CDR3: TGCGCCAGCAGCACCGACAGGGCCACTGGCTATGGCTACACCTTC.

This clone was observed once. The chain combines TRBV19 with TRBJ1-5; D is undetermined. The V end lost 10 bases, the J end lost 4 bases, and 14 bases lay between the germline ends. The germline V gene has CDR1 LNHDA and CDR2 SQIVND (reference sequence). This CDR3 comprises 13 residues. CDR3 in DNA: TGTGCCATCTCGCCGGGTTCAAATCAGCCCCAGCATTTT. Translation gives CAISPGSNQPQHF.

This chain links TRBV6-1 with TRBJ2-5; D might be TRBD2 (6 bases). The CDR3 consists of 16 residues. Germline lookup yields CDR1 MNHNS and CDR2 SASEGT. V was pared by 2 bases and J by 4 bases, with 17 bases between. The CDR3 nucleotides are TGTGCCAGCAGTGAATTTGGTCGGGAGCATCGAGAGACCCAGTACTTC. It specifies CASSEFGREHRETQYF.

Only one count was recorded for this clone. The chain recombines TRBV19 with TRBJ2-2; D gene ambiguous. The germline gives CDR1 LNHDA, CDR2 SQIVND (reference sequence). Trimming took off 6 bases at V and 0 bases at J, with 8 bases between the two ends. The CDR3 has 14 residues. The CDR3 region has the DNA TGTGCCAGTAGAGGCGGTTCGAACACCGGGGAGCTGTTTTTT. Translation: CASRGGSNTGELFF.

The J gene is TRBJ2-1, the V gene TRBV4-2; D is unresolved. The CDR3 covers 13 residues. From germline, CDR1 is LGHNA and CDR2 YNFKEQ. V lost 0 bases, J lost 13 bases, and 13 bases lay in between. The CDR3 spells CASSQDGQAEQFF. The CDR3 DNA reads TGTGCCAGCAGCCAAGATGGTCAGGCAGAACAGTTCTTC.

The chain couples TRBV7-6 to TRBJ1-4, with 11 bases aligning to TRBD1. From germline, CDR1 is SGHVS and CDR2 FNYEAQ. After removal of 4 bases from V and 7 bases from J, the junction contained 5 bases not matched to a gene. The CDR3 has 15 amino acids. The CDR3 coding sequence is TGTGCCAGCAGCTCACCGGGACAGGGGGGTGAAAAACTGTTTTTT. Translating gives CASSSPGQGGEKLFF.

This chain joins TRBV28 and TRBJ2-7, with D unresolved. Trimming left V 7 bases short and J 6 bases short, with 13 bases between. The CDR3 extends over 12 amino acids. CDR1 and CDR2 from the germline V gene are MDHEN and SYDVKM. The CDR3 spells CASTSGASEQYF. The CDR3 DNA is TGTGCCAGCACCTCCGGAGCTAGCGAGCAGTACTTC. Full variable domain (remainder filled in from reference TRBV28 and TRBJ2-7): DVKVTQSSRYLVKRTGEKVFLECVQDMDHENMFWYRQDPGLGLRLIYFSYDVKMKEKGDIPEGYSVSREKKERFSLILESASTNQTSMYLCASTSGASEQYFGPGTRLTVT.

This chain joins TRBV14 and TRBJ1-2; 7 bases are a match to TRBD1. J was trimmed by 5 bases and V by 0 bases; bases with no gene match: 6. Germline CDR1 reads SGHDN; CDR2 reads FVKESK. The CDR3 covers 15 residues. The CDR3 coding sequence is TGTGCCAGCAGCCAAGATCAAGGGGGCCGGTATGGCTACACCTTC. Its translation is CASSQDQGGRYGYTF.

V and J are TRBV5-1 and TRBJ1-1, with D uncertain. CDR3 size: 13 residues. CDR1 and CDR2 from the germline V gene are SGHRS and YFSETQ. The V and J ends lost 0 bases and 5 bases respectively, with 8 bases between them. CDR3 sequence (DNA): TGCGCCAGCAGCTTGGCCTCCGGGACTGAAGCTTTCTTT. Amino acids: CASSLASGTEAFF.

This chain uses TRBV6-5 with TRBJ1-1; possibly TRBD1 for D (6 bases). Germline loops: CDR1 MNHEY, CDR2 SVGAGI. The CDR3 has 11 residues. Trimming shortened V by 8 bases and J by 12 bases, and 16 bases separated the two germline ends. The CDR3 sequence: CASGSRTETFF. As DNA, the CDR3 is TGTGCCAGCGGTTCTAGGACAGAAACTTTCTTT.

V is TRBV30 and J is TRBJ2-5, with D perhaps TRBD2 (5 bases). Germline CDR1 GTSNPN, CDR2 SVGIG (reference sequence). Trimming took 0 bases from V and 3 from J, leaving 11 bases between them. This CDR3 spans 14 amino acids. CDR3: CAWSVERVEETQYF. The CDR3 DNA reads TGTGCCTGGAGTGTGGAGAGGGTGGAAGAGACCCAGTACTTC.

V gene TRBV2 combines with J gene TRBJ2-2; 7 nucleotides agree with TRBD1. The V and J ends lost 2 bases and 4 bases, in that order; junction bases with no gene match: 4. The CDR3 covers 15 residues. Germline CDR1 and CDR2: SNHLY and FYNNEI. DNA of the CDR3: TGTGCCAGCAGTGAAAAGGGGGCTAGCACCGGGGAGCTGTTTTTT. This gives the protein CASSEKGASTGELFF. Full variable domain (missing parts from reference TRBV2 and TRBJ2-2): EPEVTQTPSHQVTQMGQEVILRCVPISNHLYFYWYRQILGQKVEFLVSFYNNEISEKSEIFDDQFSVERPDGSNFTLKIRSTKLEDSAMYFCASSEKGASTGELFFGEGSRLTVL.

The chain has TRBV5-6 and TRBJ1-2; D possibly corresponds to TRBD1 (6 bases). Per the germline V gene, CDR1 is SGHDT and CDR2 is YYEEEE. The CDR3 has 11 residues. Trimming took 5 bases from V and 7 from J, leaving 9 bases between them. For the CDR3, the DNA is TGTGCCAGCAGGAGGGGGAGTGGCTACACCTTC. Protein: CASRRGSGYTF.

The chain recombines TRBV10-3 with TRBJ2-7; the D is unclear. The V end was cut by 8 bases, the J end by 2 bases, with 10 bases between. Per the germline V gene, CDR1 is ENHRY and CDR2 is SYGVKD. This CDR3 spans 12 amino acids. CDR3 bases: TGTGCCATCTCAAAACAGCCCTACGAGCAGTACTTC. This translates into CAISKQPYEQYF.

Only a few counts were recorded for this clone. V and J are TRBV4-1 and TRBJ1-1; a weak D match, TRBD1 (5 bases). CDR1 is MGHRA, CDR2 YSYEKL, per germline. V was trimmed by 0 bases and J by 7 bases, leaving 9 bases between them. The CDR3 contains 13 residues. DNA for the CDR3: TGCGCCAGCAGCCAAGACGGGGGGAATGAAGCTTTCTTT. Translation: CASSQDGGNEAFF.

The V gene is TRBV29-1, the J gene TRBJ2-2; D is possibly TRBD1 (6 bases). The CDR3 is 14 residues long. From germline, CDR1 is SQVTM and CDR2 ANQGSEA. The V and J ends lost 6 bases and 0 bases respectively, with 11 bases between them. The CDR3 reads CSVRGGANTGELFF. CDR3 sequence (DNA): TGCAGCGTACGTGGGGGCGCGAACACCGGGGAGCTGTTTTTT.

The chain links TRBV7-9 to TRBJ2-1; the D gene is possibly TRBD2 (6 bases). The CDR3 covers 11 residues. V was clipped by 11 bases and J by 4 bases, with 9 bases between them. The germline gives CDR1 SEHNR, CDR2 FQNEAQ (reference sequence). The CDR3 loop reads CAGEAYNEQFF. CDR3 sequence (DNA): TGTGCCGGGGAGGCGTACAATGAGCAGTTCTTC.

The chain employs TRBV28 and TRBJ1-2; no definite D call. CDR1 MDHEN and CDR2 SYDVKM come from the germline V gene. Trimming shortened V by 6 bases and J by 3 bases, and 14 bases separated the two germline ends. The CDR3 consists of 14 residues. CDR3 sequence (DNA): TGTGCCAGCAGATCCACGGGGTTAGACTATGGCTACACCTTC. It translates to CASRSTGLDYGYTF.

This chain joins TRBV30 and TRBJ1-2, with TRBD1 identical over 10 bases. The CDR3 sequence is 16 residues long. Germline CDR1 GTSNPN, CDR2 SVGIG (reference sequence). The trim removed 3 bases at V and 8 bases at J, leaving 15 bases unmatched. The CDR3 region is CAWRRFAGTGEGGYTF. Written as DNA, the CDR3 is TGTGCCTGGAGACGTTTCGCCGGGACAGGGGAAGGAGGCTACACCTTC.

The rearrangement links TRBV6-5 to TRBJ1-2; TRBD1 matches at 7 bases. The CDR3 has 12 amino acids. V shed 4 bases and J 6 bases; nucleotides not matched to a gene: 2. The germline gives CDR1 MNHEY, CDR2 SVGAGI. The chain's CDR3 is CASSSTGNGYTF. CDR3 bases: TGTGCCAGCAGTTCGACAGGGAATGGCTACACCTTC.

V gene TRBV10-3 combines with J gene TRBJ1-2; D is possibly TRBD1 (5 bases). The CDR3 has 14 residues. Between the trimmed V and J ends, which lost 0 bases and 7 bases, there was a span of 12 bases. Germline V gene lookup returns CDR1 ENHRY and CDR2 SYGVKD. CDR3 sequence: CAISESQGLGGYTF. The CDR3 nucleotides read TGTGCCATCAGTGAGTCTCAGGGATTGGGTGGCTACACCTTC.

The chain couples TRBV28 to TRBJ1-5, with 10 bases lining up with TRBD1. V lost 4 bases to trimming and J lost 2 bases; unmatched junction nucleotides: 2. This CDR3 region has 15 residues. In germline, CDR1 is MDHEN, CDR2 SYDVKM. CDR3 region: CASSSGQGGNQPQHF. The CDR3 nucleotides are TGTGCCAGCAGTTCAGGACAGGGGGGCAATCAGCCCCAGCATTTT. The whole variable domain, remainder taken from reference TRBV28 and TRBJ1-5, is DVKVTQSSRYLVKRTGEKVFLECVQDMDHENMFWYRQDPGLGLRLIYFSYDVKMKEKGDIPEGYSVSREKKERFSLILESASTNQTSMYLCASSSGQGGNQPQHFGDGTRLSIL.

V is TRBV14 and J is TRBJ2-7; 7 bases agree with TRBD2. Germline lookup yields CDR1 SGHDN and CDR2 FVKESK. There are 19 residues in the CDR3. The trim removed 8 bases at V and 5 bases at J, leaving 27 bases unmatched. DNA of the CDR3: TGTGCCAGCTCTCGAGGCGGGGGTTCCTCGACCCCTAAGTACAACGAGCAGTACTTC. Amino acids: CASSRGGGSSTPKYNEQYF.

The rearrangement joins TRBV6-6 to TRBJ1-5; unclear D gene. The V gene lost 7 bases and the J gene lost 7 bases, with 11 bases spanning the gap. The germline gives CDR1 MNHNY, CDR2 SVGAGI (reference sequence). This CDR3 has 12 residues. CDR3 protein: CASTSGDQPQHF. Written as DNA, the CDR3 is TGTGCCAGCACCTCAGGTGACCAGCCCCAGCATTTT.

The genes are TRBV6-1 and TRBJ2-7; 7 bases are shared with TRBD2. The CDR3 has 15 amino acids. The germline CDR1 and CDR2 sequences are MNHNS and SASEGT. The V gene end was trimmed by 2 bases and the J gene end by 2 bases; junction bases not matched to a gene: 6. Here the CDR3 DNA reads TGTGCCAGCAGTGAACTCCGACTAGCTACCTACGAGCAGTACTTC. This codes for CASSELRLATYEQYF.

The chain joins TRBV5-1 to TRBJ2-1; 10 positions match TRBD2. The germline V gene encodes CDR1 SGHRS and CDR2 YFSETQ. The CDR3 sequence is 21 residues long. V gave up 2 bases and J gave up 6 bases; unmatched junction bases: 23. The CDR3 here is CASSLMLSPFVASGRFNEQFF. The CDR3 nucleotides are TGCGCCAGCAGCTTAATGCTCTCCCCGTTTGTGGCTAGCGGGAGATTCAATGAGCAGTTCTTC.